This entry lists 30 T cell receptor beta chains sequenced from one sample in a study of CXCR3-negative and CXCR3-positive naive CD8 T cells. The authors made the TRB cDNA libraries by 5' RACE using UMI labels. No DNA is given; TCRdb re-called the 5' RACE reads and lists each CDR3 protein once. The table for this sample gives tens of thousands of distinct CDR3 sequences. The specimen was memory CD8+ T cells from blood. These receptors were collected from a human donor in good health. Some clones in this sample may be carry-over from other donors' samples.

V gene TRBV15 combines with J gene TRBJ1-4; the D call from TCRdb, TRBD1, cannot be confirmed without DNA. CDR3 length: 18 residues. CDR1 LNHNV and CDR2 YYDKDF come from the germline V gene (reference sequence). The CDR3 reads CATSRGYGTGATNEKLFF. Looking up the rest from reference TRBV15 and TRBJ1-4 gives the full variable domain: DAMVIQNPRYQVTQFGKPVTLSCSQTLNHNVMYWYQQKSSQAPKLLFHYYDKDFNNEADTPDNFQSRRPNTSFCFLDIRSPGLGDTAMYLCATSRGYGTGATNEKLFFGSGTQLSVL.

The V gene is TRBV5-1, the J gene TRBJ1-2. Germline V gene lookup returns CDR1 SGHRS and CDR2 YFSETQ. This CDR3 has 13 residues. The CDR3 here is CASSHDTLYGYTF.

The chain is built from TRBV5-1 and TRBJ2-5. The CDR3 has 14 amino acids. The germline V gene encodes CDR1 SGHRS and CDR2 YFSETQ. CDR3 sequence: CASSLAKNQETQYF.

The CDR3 sequence is CASSRDGISYNEQFF. The chain recombines TRBV25-1 with TRBJ2-1. From germline, CDR1 is MGHDK and CDR2 SYGVNS. CDR3 length: 15 amino acids. Together with reference TRBV25-1 and TRBJ2-1, the CDR3 gives the full variable domain: EADIYQTPRYLVIGTGKKITLECSQTMGHDKMYWYQQDPGMELHLIHYSYGVNSTEKGDLSSESTVSRIRTEHFPLTLESARPSHTSQYLCASSRDGISYNEQFFGPGTRLTVL.

The J gene is TRBJ2-7, the V gene TRBV7-6; TCRdb names TRBD1, which stays unverified in the absence of DNA. CDR1 SGHVS and CDR2 FNYEAQ come from the germline V gene. This CDR3 region has 12 residues. The CDR3 reads CASSPPGEEQYF.

V usage is TRBV25-1 and J usage is TRBJ2-7; the TRBD1 assignment by TCRdb is unverifiable without DNA. The germline gives CDR1 MGHDK, CDR2 SYGVNS. This CDR3 has 13 amino acids. The chain's CDR3 is CASSVGGSYEQYF.

The chain employs TRBV10-3 and TRBJ1-1; the TCRdb call, TRBD1, lacks DNA for checking. Germline V gives CDR1 ENHRY, CDR2 SYGVKD. The CDR3 contains 13 residues. CDR3 sequence: CAIIPDGNTEAFF.

The chain has TRBV6-2 or TRBV6-3 and TRBJ2-3; TCRdb indicates TRBD2, and absent DNA this call remains unverified. There are 11 residues in the CDR3. Germline-derived CDR1 and CDR2 are MNHEY and SVGEGT. CDR3: CASKLAATQYF.

The rearrangement links TRBV19 to TRBJ2-4; TCRdb outputs TRBD1, but without DNA this stays unchecked. Germline V lookup: CDR1 LNHDA, CDR2 SQIVND (reference sequence). The CDR3 covers 15 residues. The CDR3 sequence: CASSTRDERGNIQYF. The full variable domain, its missing parts supplied by reference TRBV19 and TRBJ2-4, is DGGITQSPKYLFRKEGQNVTLSCEQNLNHDAMYWYRQDPGQGLRLIYYSQIVNDFQKGDIAEGYSVSREKKESFPLTVTSAQKNPTAFYLCASSTRDERGNIQYFGAGTRLSVL.

This chain joins TRBV12-3 or TRBV12-4 and TRBJ1-2. There are 16 residues in the CDR3. CDR3 sequence: CASSLGSEDFRYGYTF.

The chain has TRBV6-7 and TRBJ2-5; no DNA is available, so the TRBD2 call from TCRdb remains unchecked. TRBV6-7 has ORF status, its function being uncertain. The CDR3 has 13 residues. The CDR3 sequence: CASSRDSGETQYF.

This chain uses TRBV7-6 with TRBJ2-7; the TCRdb call, TRBD1, lacks DNA for checking. Looked up from germline, CDR1 is SGHVS and CDR2 is FNYEAQ. The CDR3 length is 14 residues. CDR3 loop: CASSLEDRAYEQYF.

This chain connects TRBV29-1 to TRBJ2-1; TCRdb's assignment of TRBD1 cannot be checked, as there is no DNA. Germline V lookup: CDR1 SQVTM, CDR2 ANQGSEA. The CDR3 is made up of 13 amino acids. CDR3 residues: CSVEEGTGNEQFF.

The gene calls are TRBV7-8 and TRBJ2-7; the D gene TCRdb calls, TRBD1, cannot be checked with no DNA. The CDR3 is made up of 15 amino acids. The V gene's germline CDR1 is SGHVS and CDR2 FQNEAQ. CDR3 loop: CASSSSTGGYYEQYF.

This rearrangement joins TRBV6-5 to TRBJ2-7; with no DNA, the TCRdb D assignment of TRBD1 cannot be verified. This CDR3 is 15 amino acids long. Germline V gene sequence: CDR1 MNHEY, CDR2 SVGAGI. This CDR3 is CASSYLGQGIYEQYF.

The chain uses TRBV20-1 and TRBJ2-1; TCRdb's D call, TRBD2, is unchecked because there is no DNA. From germline, CDR1 is DFQATT and CDR2 SNEGSKA (reference sequence). The CDR3 sequence is 18 residues long. The CDR3 loop reads CSALGGTSDGMVIYEQFF.

The V gene is TRBV4-3, the J gene TRBJ2-7. The germline gives CDR1 LGHNA, CDR2 YSLEER. The CDR3 spans 15 residues. CDR3 protein: CASSQDQGTSYEQYF.

The J gene is TRBJ2-7, the V gene TRBV7-6; as DNA is missing, the TRBD1 call by TCRdb cannot be tested. Germline V gene sequence: CDR1 SGHVS, CDR2 FNYEAQ. The CDR3 has 16 residues. Here the CDR3 reads CASSLGGAGASYEQYF.

The chain uses TRBV6-5 and TRBJ2-5; the D call of TRBD2 rests on TCRdb alone, since no DNA is present to check it. Germline assignment: CDR1 MNHEY and CDR2 SVGAGI. The CDR3 contains 15 residues. The CDR3 here is CASSSQRGVGETQYF.

J is TRBJ2-7 and V is TRBV7-2; TCRdb selects TRBD1, and the lack of DNA leaves this call unchecked. Germline CDR1 reads SGHTA; CDR2 reads FQGNSA. CDR3 length: 14 residues. CDR3 in amino acids: CASSPGQSTYEQYF. Looking up the rest from reference TRBV7-2 and TRBJ2-7 gives the full variable domain: GAGVSQSPSNKVTEKGKDVELRCDPISGHTALYWYRQSLGQGLEFLIYFQGNSAPDKSGLPSDRFSAERTGGSVSTLTIQRTQQEDSAVYLCASSPGQSTYEQYFGPGTRLTVT.

The J gene is TRBJ2-7, the V gene TRBV3-1; checking the TCRdb D call of TRBD2 is not possible without DNA. CDR1 LGHDT and CDR2 YNNKEL come from the germline V gene (reference sequence). The CDR3 covers 17 residues. CDR3 in amino acids: CASSQDWLAGGTGEQYF.

This rearrangement joins TRBV29-1 to TRBJ2-1. This CDR3 spans 14 amino acids. Looked up from germline, CDR1 is SQVTM and CDR2 is ANQGSEA. The chain's CDR3 is CSAITSFASNEQLF.

This chain uses TRBV2 with TRBJ2-1; absent DNA, TCRdb's TRBD2 call cannot be checked. The CDR3 contains 16 residues. Germline CDR1 and CDR2: SNHLY and FYNNEI. CDR3 protein: CASSPSLRGVDNEQFF.

The gene calls are TRBV20-1 and TRBJ2-7. Germline assignment: CDR1 DFQATT and CDR2 SNEGSKA (reference sequence). CDR3 length equals 11 residues. CDR3 in amino acids: CSAREWYEQYF.

This chain uses TRBV11-3 with TRBJ2-1; the D call of TRBD2 rests on TCRdb alone, since no DNA is present to check it. The CDR3 is made up of 16 amino acids. Germline V gene sequence: CDR1 SGHNT, CDR2 YENEEA. The CDR3 spells CASSRSPASSVGEQFF.

The chain joins TRBV5-1 to TRBJ2-3; TCRdb calls TRBD1, which cannot be checked without DNA. Germline lookup yields CDR1 SGHRS and CDR2 YFSETQ. CDR3 length: 15 amino acids. The CDR3 here is CASSLKQGQADTQYF.

The chain has TRBV27 and TRBJ1-5; lacking DNA, the TRBD1 call made by TCRdb goes unchecked. The V gene's germline CDR1 is MNHEY and CDR2 SMNVEV (reference sequence). The CDR3 sequence is 16 residues long. CDR3 loop: CASSLTVRGSNQPQHF.

This chain connects TRBV6-6 to TRBJ1-2; TCRdb gives TRBD1 as the D gene, but with no DNA this cannot be confirmed. This CDR3 is 11 amino acids long. CDR1 and CDR2 (germline): MNHNY, SVGAGI (reference sequence). CDR3 protein: CAFRQGYGYTF.

The chain joins TRBV7-9 to TRBJ2-7. The V gene's germline CDR1 is SEHNR and CDR2 FQNEAQ (reference sequence). CDR3 length equals 15 residues. The CDR3 loop is CASSLVKQSSYEQYF.

This chain joins TRBV5-5 and TRBJ2-1; the TCRdb D gene call, TRBD2, has no DNA to confirm it. This CDR3 comprises 15 residues. Per germline, CDR1 SGHKS and CDR2 YYEKEE (reference sequence). The CDR3 loop reads CASSLQLVEVNEQFF.